Given below is one T cell receptor beta chain in context. The CDR3 consists of 13 residues. Trimming removed 5 bases from V and 3 bases from J; junction bases left unmatched: 4. Per germline, CDR1 SQVTM and CDR2 ANQGSEA. The sample originates from a study of blood T cell repertoires in COVID-19. On the study more broadly: Specimens from acute and convalescent COVID-19 originated in the United States, Italy and Spain. Sample material is recorded as cDNA or gDNA derived from T cells, B-cell-depleted T cells, or PBMCs.

Under the authors' procedure: Reference gene primers were amplified, and this amplification served to estimate nucleated cell counts. Using immunoSEQ multiplex PCR, the repertoire was profiled, and TCRdb retains in-frame clones only, with some absent. Clone size and V and J calls were adopted from that table, with D and trimming inferred from the DNA. Of some 450,000 clones detected, approximately 90% appear once; the ten largest clones hold roughly 13%. The TCR was taken from a woman aged 45-65 years with COVID-19, enrolled during active disease. Sequencing was done on a sample of peripheral blood. The chain recombines TRBV29-1 with TRBJ2-7, with 10 bases lining up with TRBD2. Here the CDR3 DNA reads TGCAGCGTTCGGTCTAGCGGGGGCTACGAGCAGTACTTC. It specifies CSVRSSGGYEQYF.